These 9 T cell receptor beta chains originate from one sample sequenced in a study of blood T cell repertoires in COVID-19. Only in-frame clones appear in the TCRdb table, and some are missing; sequencing was by immunoSEQ multiplex PCR. The sample includes roughly 260,000 clones, more than 75% of them seen just once. Sequencing input: peripheral blood. All receptors come from a man aged 40-49 years who had recovered from COVID-19.

The V call is TRBV19, the J call TRBJ1-1; no definite D call. The CDR3 runs to 13 residues. The ends were cut back, 7 bases at V and 1 base at J, with 10 bases in the middle. The germline V gene encodes CDR1 LNHDA and CDR2 SQIVND (reference sequence). CDR3 sequence reads: CASTQISNTEAFF. CDR3 nucleotides: TGTGCCAGTACACAGATATCGAACACTGAAGCTTTCTTT.

V gene TRBV7-3 combines with J gene TRBJ1-1; 7 bases match TRBD1. The CDR3 consists of 18 residues. V shed 1 base and J 4 bases; nucleotides not matched to a gene: 15. Looked up from germline, CDR1 is SGHTA and CDR2 is FQGTGA. This CDR3 reads CASSLKPRDSPRGTEAFF. DNA of the CDR3: TGTGCCAGCAGCTTAAAACCTCGGGACAGCCCCAGGGGCACTGAAGCTTTCTTT.

The chain employs TRBV3-1 (or the pseudogene TRBV3-2) and TRBJ2-7, with D possibly matching TRBD2 (6 bases). Germline V lookup: CDR1 LGHDT, CDR2 YNNKEL (reference sequence). CDR3 length: 15 amino acids. V lost 2 bases and J lost 2, with 13 bases in between. The CDR3 region is CASSQQAGPAYEQYF. CDR3 nucleotide sequence: TGTGCCAGCAGCCAACAGGCGGGACCCGCCTACGAGCAGTACTTC.

This clone was counted a few times. Other DNA sequences in the sample encode the same CDR3. V gene TRBV6-5 combines with J gene TRBJ2-7, with 9 bases fitting TRBD2. Per germline, CDR1 MNHEY and CDR2 SVGAGI. The CDR3 has 14 residues. V shed 6 bases, J shed 1 base, and the junction held 4 bases outside the gene matches. CDR3 sequence: CASSSSGESYEQYF. Written as DNA, the CDR3 is TGTGCCAGCAGCTCTAGCGGGGAGTCCTACGAGCAGTACTTC.

The chain employs TRBV28 and TRBJ2-2, with D possibly matching TRBD2 (6 bases). V gave up 8 bases and J gave up 4 bases, with 11 bases separating them. The germline V gene encodes CDR1 MDHEN and CDR2 SYDVKM. The CDR3 sequence is 13 residues long. This CDR3 reads CASGGWVTGELFF. In DNA form, the CDR3 reads TGTGCCAGCGGGGGGTGGGTCACCGGGGAGCTGTTTTTT. The whole variable domain, filled in from reference TRBV28 and TRBJ2-2, reads DVKVTQSSRYLVKRTGEKVFLECVQDMDHENMFWYRQDPGLGLRLIYFSYDVKMKEKGDIPEGYSVSREKKERFSLILESASTNQTSMYLCASGGWVTGELFFGEGSRLTVL.

The chain employs TRBV30 and TRBJ1-3; 7 bases match TRBD1. The J segment lost 0 bases and the V segment lost 1 base, leaving 15 bases of the junction unmatched. This CDR3 spans 19 amino acids. Germline V lookup: CDR1 GTSNPN, CDR2 SVGIG (reference sequence). CDR3 DNA: TGTGCCTGGAGTGCCCCCTACACCGGACAGGCTATCTCTGGAAACACCATATATTTT. Protein product: CAWSAPYTGQAISGNTIYF.

The gene calls are TRBV24-1 and TRBJ2-2; 8 bases match TRBD2. Germline V gives CDR1 KGHDR, CDR2 SFDVKD. CDR3 length: 14 amino acids. V lost 7 bases, J lost 4 bases, and 4 bases stayed unmatched. The CDR3 bases are TGTGCCACCAGGAGCGGGAGTACCACCGGGGAGCTGTTTTTT. Translating it yields CATRSGSTTGELFF.

V and J are TRBV5-1 and TRBJ2-3; D unclear. Germline-derived CDR1 and CDR2 are SGHRS and YFSETQ. There are 14 residues in the CDR3. V was clipped by 1 base and J by 0 bases, with 6 bases between them. The CDR3 bases are TGCGCCAGCAGCTTGTTCCAGAGCACAGATACGCAGTATTTT. Amino acid sequence: CASSLFQSTDTQYF.

The V gene is TRBV27, the J gene TRBJ2-7; 9 bases are a match to TRBD2. Unmatched junction bases numbered 5, after V lost 3 bases and J lost 2 bases. The CDR3 runs 15 residues. CDR1 is MNHEY and CDR2 is SMNVEV in the germline V gene (reference sequence). CDR3 sequence (DNA): TGTGCCAGCAGTTTTGCGGGAGGGGGCACCTACGAGCAGTACTTC. Translating gives CASSFAGGGTYEQYF.